What follows are 27 T cell receptor beta chains derived from one specimen sequenced in a study of blood T cell repertoires in COVID-19. Method: immunoSEQ multiplex PCR; TCRdb's copy keeps in-frame clones and lacks some. The sample consists of under 350,000 clones, 89% of them appearing once. The sequenced sample was PBMCs or T cells enriched from blood (not recorded which). The source of these receptors is a woman in her 40s who had recovered from COVID-19.

V usage is TRBV5-1 and J usage is TRBJ2-1; 8 nucleotides match TRBD2. This CDR3 comprises 16 residues. CDR1 is SGHRS, CDR2 YFSETQ, per germline. J was trimmed by 9 bases and V by 1 base; bases with no gene match: 12. The CDR3 loop is CASSLLASGPGGEQFF. The CDR3 region has the DNA TGCGCCAGCAGCTTGTTGGCTAGCGGGCCCGGGGGTGAGCAGTTCTTC.

This chain links TRBV5-1 with TRBJ1-5; 10 bases agree with TRBD1. V lost 4 bases to trimming and J lost 0 bases; unmatched junction nucleotides: 4. Germline loops: CDR1 SGHRS, CDR2 YFSETQ. The CDR3 contains 16 residues. The DNA for the CDR3 is TGCGCCAGCAGCCCGACAGGGGGCAATAGCAATCAGCCCCAGCATTTT. Translated, it gives CASSPTGGNSNQPQHF. Variable domain in full (rest from reference TRBV5-1 and TRBJ1-5): KAGVTQTPRYLIKTRGQQVTLSCSPISGHRSVSWYQQTPGQGLQFLFEYFSETQRNKGNFPGRFSGRQFSNSRSEMNVSTLELGDSALYLCASSPTGGNSNQPQHFGDGTRLSIL.

The V and J genes are TRBV2 and TRBJ2-7; 9 nucleotides align to TRBD1. The germline gives CDR1 SNHLY, CDR2 FYNNEI. This CDR3 comprises 16 residues. Germline trimming cut 4 bases from V and 6 bases from J; bases unmatched to any gene: 13. CDR3 in amino acids: CASSAGVWGQGFEQYF. The CDR3 DNA reads as TGTGCCAGCAGTGCCGGTGTGTGGGGACAGGGTTTCGAGCAGTACTTC.

This CDR3 reads CASSTQGIGTEAFF. In DNA form, the CDR3 reads TGTGCCAGCAGTACCCAGGGGATCGGGACTGAAGCTTTCTTT. V is TRBV2 and J is TRBJ1-1, with D possibly matching TRBD1 (6 bases). This CDR3 comprises 14 residues. Germline V gene lookup returns CDR1 SNHLY and CDR2 FYNNEI. V lost 5 bases, J lost 5 bases, and 15 bases lay in between.

The CDR3 here is CASSHYLRTDSSTDTQYF. Written as DNA, the CDR3 is TGCGCCAGCAGCCACTACCTAAGAACTGATTCTAGCACAGATACGCAGTATTTT. This chain links TRBV4-3 with TRBJ2-3, with D unclear. This CDR3 has 18 residues. V lost 3 bases and J lost 0, with 19 bases in between. Germline assignment: CDR1 LGHNA and CDR2 YSLEER.

The V call is TRBV5-4, the J call TRBJ2-7; 8 bases agree with TRBD2. CDR1 and CDR2 from the germline V gene are SGHNT and YYREEE (reference sequence). The CDR3 consists of 13 residues. Germline trimming cut 0 bases from V and 9 bases from J; bases unmatched to any gene: 5. CDR3 protein: CASSLAGLAVQYF. CDR3 in DNA: TGTGCCAGCAGCTTGGCTGGACTAGCAGTGCAGTACTTC. Combining the CDR3 with reference TRBV5-4 and TRBJ2-7 gives the whole variable domain ETGVTQSPTHLIKTRGQQVTLRCSSQSGHNTVSWYQQALGQGPQFIFQYYREEENGRGNFPPRFSGLQFPNYSSELNVNALELDDSALYLCASSLAGLAVQYFGPGTRLTVT.

The CDR3 region has the DNA TGTGCCAGCAGCTTTCGGGGACAGGAGAACACTGAAGCTTTCTTT. Translation gives CASSFRGQENTEAFF. J is TRBJ1-1 and V is TRBV7-9; TRBD1 matches at 8 bases. The V gene end was trimmed by 3 bases and the J gene end by 1 base; junction bases not matched to a gene: 4. Germline CDR1 SEHNR, CDR2 FQNEAQ (reference sequence). The CDR3 is made up of 15 amino acids. Complete variable domain (other parts from reference TRBV7-9 and TRBJ1-1): DTGVSQNPRHKITKRGQNVTFRCDPISEHNRLYWYRQTLGQGPEFLTYFQNEAQLEKSRLLSDRFSAERPKGSFSTLEIQRTEQGDSAMYLCASSFRGQENTEAFFGQGTRLTVV.

This clone has a single count. The V and J genes are TRBV30 and TRBJ2-3; 9 nucleotides align to TRBD2. CDR3 length: 15 residues. V gave up 0 bases and J gave up 0 bases; unmatched junction bases: 1. CDR1 is GTSNPN, CDR2 SVGIG, per germline (reference sequence). In DNA form, the CDR3 reads TGTGCCTGGAGTGTCCTAGCGGGGAGCACAGATACGCAGTATTTT. Translation: CAWSVLAGSTDTQYF. The entire variable domain, with the rest obtained from reference TRBV30 and TRBJ2-3, is as follows: SQTIHQWPATLVQPVGSPLSLECTVEGTSNPNLYWYRQAAGRGLQLLFYSVGIGQISSEVPQNLSASRPQDRQFILSSKKLLLSDSGFYLCAWSVLAGSTDTQYFGPGTRLTVL.

The V call is TRBV12-5, the J call TRBJ2-1; the match to TRBD2 covers 9 bases. The CDR3 runs 14 residues. The germline CDR1 and CDR2 sequences are LGHNT and FRNRAP. The V segment lost 5 bases and the J segment 6 bases; nucleotides outside the gene matches: 5. The CDR3 spells CASGIAGVSNEQFF. DNA for the CDR3: TGTGCTAGTGGTATAGCGGGAGTTAGCAATGAGCAGTTCTTC.

The chain combines TRBV27 with TRBJ1-6; 8 bases fit TRBD1. Germline CDR1 is MNHEY and CDR2 is SMNVEV (reference sequence). This CDR3 spans 15 amino acids. Trimming cost V 5 bases and J 7 bases; bases outside gene matches: 7. This chain's CDR3 is CASSPGGTGNSPLHF. CDR3 coding DNA: TGTGCCAGCAGTCCTGGGGGGACAGGAAATTCACCCCTCCACTTT.

The chain has TRBV3-1 (or the pseudogene TRBV3-2) and TRBJ1-2, with 7 bases matching TRBD1. The J segment lost 8 bases and the V segment lost 4 bases, leaving 7 bases of the junction unmatched. Germline CDR1 is LGHDT and CDR2 is YNNKEL (reference sequence). This CDR3 has 13 residues. CDR3 region: CASSPGQVLGYTF. CDR3 nucleotide sequence: TGTGCCAGCAGCCCCGGACAGGTTCTAGGCTACACCTTC.

This chain joins TRBV10-2 and TRBJ2-1; TRBD2 matches at 8 bases. J lost 8 bases, V lost 3 bases, and 9 bases had no gene match. This CDR3 is built from 15 residues. The germline V gene encodes CDR1 WSHSY and CDR2 SAAADI. CDR3 bases: TGCGCCAGCAGTGATAGTGGCGGGAGGAGGTATGAGCAGTTCTTC. Translated, it gives CASSDSGGRRYEQFF.

The genes are TRBV18 and TRBJ2-1; a possible D gene is TRBD2 (6 bases). V was clipped by 2 bases and J by 4 bases, with 12 bases between them. CDR1 KGHSH and CDR2 LQKENI come from the germline V gene. This CDR3 contains 15 residues. In DNA, the CDR3 is TGTGCCAGCTCACCAAGGCGGGGAGCGTACAATGAGCAGTTCTTC. It codes for CASSPRRGAYNEQFF.

V gene TRBV2 combines with J gene TRBJ1-3; 7 nucleotides line up with TRBD1. The CDR3 is 14 residues long. Germline values: CDR1 SNHLY, CDR2 FYNNEI. After removal of 4 bases from V and 6 bases from J, the junction contained 6 bases not matched to a gene. Written as DNA, the CDR3 is TGTGCCAGCAGTGTAACAGGGGAGACAAACACCATATATTTT. This translates into CASSVTGETNTIYF.

The rearrangement uses TRBV4-1 and TRBJ2-7; TRBD2 matches 9 bases. V lost 3 bases to trimming and J lost 5 bases; unmatched junction nucleotides: 11. Germline V gene sequence: CDR1 MGHRA, CDR2 YSYEKL. CDR3 length: 16 amino acids. The CDR3: CASSQTLIAGAHEQYF. The CDR3 DNA sequence: TGCGCCAGCAGCCAGACCCTCATAGCGGGAGCCCACGAGCAGTACTTC.

This sequence joins TRBV19 and TRBJ1-1, with TRBD1 matching 11 bases. The CDR3 runs 14 residues. J was trimmed by 10 bases and V by 4 bases; bases with no gene match: 8. CDR1 is LNHDA and CDR2 is SQIVND in the germline V gene (reference sequence). The CDR3 spells CASSTKRTGGLAFF. The CDR3 nucleotides are TGTGCCAGTAGTACTAAGAGGACAGGGGGCTTAGCTTTCTTT.

The chain couples TRBV23-1 to TRBJ1-6; D might be TRBD1 (5 bases). TRBV23-1 is classed as an ORF, of uncertain function. The CDR3 loop spans 17 amino acids. Trimming removed 7 bases from V and 8 bases from J, with 24 bases in between. This CDR3 reads CASIQPGGFGLYSPLHF. Here the CDR3 DNA reads TGCGCCAGCATCCAACCCGGGGGATTCGGCTTATATTCACCCCTCCACTTT.

This chain uses TRBV7-2 with TRBJ2-7, with 8 bases fitting TRBD1. The CDR3 consists of 15 residues. Germline lookup yields CDR1 SGHTA and CDR2 FQGNSA. V lost 5 bases to trimming and J lost 4 bases; unmatched junction nucleotides: 10. The CDR3 loop reads CASSLSGTGYYEQYF. The CDR3 DNA sequence: TGTGCCAGCAGCCTGTCCGGGACAGGATATTACGAGCAGTACTTC.

The V call is TRBV4-3, the J call TRBJ2-3; D is possibly TRBD2 (5 bases). The CDR3 is 16 amino acids. V lost 1 base and J lost 5, with 16 bases in between. Germline V gene lookup returns CDR1 LGHNA and CDR2 YSLEER. CDR3 region: CASSQGRDLAVDTQYF. The CDR3, as DNA: TGCGCCAGCAGCCAAGGACGGGATCTGGCGGTAGATACGCAGTATTTT.

The V and J genes are TRBV27 and TRBJ1-6, with no clear D. The CDR3 has 16 amino acids. Deletions cut 6 bases from V and 1 base from J, with 13 bases between. From germline, CDR1 is MNHEY and CDR2 SMNVEV (reference sequence). The CDR3 DNA follows: TGTGCCAGCAGACCCCTTCTGAGGTCCTATAATTCACCCCTCCACTTT. Translated: CASRPLLRSYNSPLHF.

V and J are TRBV25-1 and TRBJ1-1; D ambiguous. Trimming removed 1 base from V and 11 bases from J, with 14 bases in between. This CDR3 region has 13 residues. Germline V CDR1 and CDR2: MGHDK, SYGVNS. CDR3 bases: TGTGCCAGCAGTGAATCGCAAAGACCGAGGGCTTTCTTT. It is translated as CASSESQRPRAFF.

V and J are TRBV18 and TRBJ1-5; a weak D match, TRBD1 (5 bases). The CDR3 has 14 amino acids. V shed 3 bases and J shed 4 bases, with 10 bases lying between them. CDR1 is KGHSH, CDR2 LQKENI, per germline. The CDR3: CASSPTVTNQPQHF. Written as DNA, the CDR3 is TGTGCCAGCTCACCGACAGTTACTAATCAGCCCCAGCATTTT.

The chain couples TRBV5-6 to TRBJ1-2, with D perhaps TRBD1 (5 bases). This CDR3 contains 15 residues. The germline gives CDR1 SGHDT, CDR2 YYEEEE. The germline V and J ends were trimmed by 3 bases and 4 bases, with 16 bases remaining between them. The CDR3 loop is CASSYAGPRFYGYTF. The DNA of the CDR3 is TGTGCCAGCAGCTACGCAGGGCCGCGGTTCTATGGCTACACCTTC.

The rearrangement uses TRBV6-4 and TRBJ2-7, with a possible D match to TRBD2 (5 bases). CDR1 is MRHNA, CDR2 SNTAGT, per germline. Trimming took 8 bases from V and 1 from J, leaving 12 bases between them. There are 13 residues in the CDR3. The CDR3 loop is CASREGSSYEQYF. The CDR3 nucleotides are TGTGCCAGCCGGGAAGGCTCTTCCTACGAGCAGTACTTC.

The rearrangement joins TRBV2 to TRBJ1-1; 7 nucleotides align to TRBD1. This CDR3 is built from 13 residues. Trimming at V came to 5 bases and at J to 3 bases, leaving 3 bases not matched to a gene. Germline CDR1 is SNHLY and CDR2 is FYNNEI. This chain's CDR3 is CASSQQGYTEAFF. The CDR3 nucleotides read TGTGCCAGCAGTCAACAGGGGTACACTGAAGCTTTCTTT.

This chain uses TRBV6-2 or TRBV6-3 with TRBJ2-2; 10 bases line up with TRBD2. CDR1 and CDR2 (germline): MNHEY, SVGEGT. This CDR3 region has 16 residues. After removal of 5 bases from V and 4 bases from J, the junction contained 7 bases not matched to a gene. The DNA for the CDR3 is TGTGCCAGCAGTGCCCTAGCGGGAGTTGGCACCGGGGAGCTGTTTTTT. As protein: CASSALAGVGTGELFF.

The chain has TRBV18 and TRBJ1-5; 9 bases fit TRBD1. The CDR3 has 16 amino acids. V shed 4 bases, J shed 4 bases, and the junction held 8 bases outside the gene matches. CDR1 and CDR2 (germline): KGHSH, LQKENI. CDR3 DNA: TGTGCCAGCTCACTTGGGGACAGGGATGGTAATCAGCCCCAGCATTTT. Its protein is CASSLGDRDGNQPQHF.